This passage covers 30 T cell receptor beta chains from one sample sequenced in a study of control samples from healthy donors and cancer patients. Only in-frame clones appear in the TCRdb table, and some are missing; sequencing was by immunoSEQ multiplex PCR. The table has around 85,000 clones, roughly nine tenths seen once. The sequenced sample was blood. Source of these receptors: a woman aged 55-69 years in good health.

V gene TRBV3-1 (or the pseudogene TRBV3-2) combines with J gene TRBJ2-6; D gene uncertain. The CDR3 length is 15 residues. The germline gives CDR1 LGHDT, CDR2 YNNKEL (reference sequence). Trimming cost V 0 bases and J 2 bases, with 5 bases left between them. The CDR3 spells CASSQDSTGANVLTF. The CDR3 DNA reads TGTGCCAGCAGCCAAGACAGTACTGGGGCCAACGTCCTGACTTTC.

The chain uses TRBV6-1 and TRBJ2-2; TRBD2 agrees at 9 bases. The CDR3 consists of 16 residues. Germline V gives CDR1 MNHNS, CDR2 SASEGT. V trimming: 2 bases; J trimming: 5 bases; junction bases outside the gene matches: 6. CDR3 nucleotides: TGTGCCAGCAGTGAATTATTAGCGGGGGTTACCGGGGAGCTGTTTTTT. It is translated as CASSELLAGVTGELFF.

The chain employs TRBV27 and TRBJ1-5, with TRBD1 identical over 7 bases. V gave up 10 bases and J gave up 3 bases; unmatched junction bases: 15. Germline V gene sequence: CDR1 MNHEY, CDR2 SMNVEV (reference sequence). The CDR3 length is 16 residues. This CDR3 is CATLLDRAGDNQPQHF. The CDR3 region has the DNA TGTGCCACCCTACTCGACAGGGCCGGGGACAATCAGCCCCAGCATTTT.

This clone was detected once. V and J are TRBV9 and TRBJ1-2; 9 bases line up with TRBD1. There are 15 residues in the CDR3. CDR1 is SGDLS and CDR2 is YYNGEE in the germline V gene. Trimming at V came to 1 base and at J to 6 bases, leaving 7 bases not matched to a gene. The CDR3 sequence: CASSVTGGGGNGYTF. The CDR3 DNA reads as TGTGCCAGCAGCGTAACAGGGGGCGGAGGGAATGGCTACACCTTC.

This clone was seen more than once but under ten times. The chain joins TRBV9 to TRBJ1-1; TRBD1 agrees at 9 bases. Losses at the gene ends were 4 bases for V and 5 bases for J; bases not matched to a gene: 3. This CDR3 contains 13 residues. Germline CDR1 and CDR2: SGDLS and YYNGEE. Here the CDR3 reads CASSPGQGTEAFF. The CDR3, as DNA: TGTGCCAGCAGCCCTGGACAGGGGACTGAAGCTTTCTTT.

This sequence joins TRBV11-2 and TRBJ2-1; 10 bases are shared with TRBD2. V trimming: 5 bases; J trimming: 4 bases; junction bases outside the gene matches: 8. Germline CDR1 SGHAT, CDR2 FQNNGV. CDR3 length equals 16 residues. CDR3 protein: CASSPSSGSGYNEQFF. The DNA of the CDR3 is TGTGCCAGCAGCCCGTCTAGCGGGAGCGGGTACAATGAGCAGTTCTTC.

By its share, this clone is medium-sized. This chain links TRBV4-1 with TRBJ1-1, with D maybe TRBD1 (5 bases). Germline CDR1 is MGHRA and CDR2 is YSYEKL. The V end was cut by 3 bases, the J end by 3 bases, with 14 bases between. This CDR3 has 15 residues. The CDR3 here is CASSHPLRGDTEAFF. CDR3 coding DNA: TGCGCCAGCAGCCATCCCCTCCGAGGGGACACTGAAGCTTTCTTT.

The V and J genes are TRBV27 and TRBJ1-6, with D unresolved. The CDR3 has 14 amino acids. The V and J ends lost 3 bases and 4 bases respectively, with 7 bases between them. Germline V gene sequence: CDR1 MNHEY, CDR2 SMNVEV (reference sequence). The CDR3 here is CASSLHSYNSPLHF. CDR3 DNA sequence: TGTGCCAGCAGTTTGCACAGTTATAATTCACCCCTCCACTTT.

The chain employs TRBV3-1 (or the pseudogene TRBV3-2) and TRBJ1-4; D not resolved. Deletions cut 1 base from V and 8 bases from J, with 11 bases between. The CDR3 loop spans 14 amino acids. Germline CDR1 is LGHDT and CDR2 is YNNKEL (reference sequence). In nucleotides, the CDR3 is TGTGCCAGCAGCCAAGTGGTAGGTGGGGAAAAACTGTTTTTT. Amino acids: CASSQVVGGEKLFF.

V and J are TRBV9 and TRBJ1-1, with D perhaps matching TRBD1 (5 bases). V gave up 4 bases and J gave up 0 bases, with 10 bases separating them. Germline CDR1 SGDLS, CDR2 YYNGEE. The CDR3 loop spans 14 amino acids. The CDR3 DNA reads TGTGCCAGCAGCTCAGGACAAGTGAACACTGAAGCTTTCTTT. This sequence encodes CASSSGQVNTEAFF.

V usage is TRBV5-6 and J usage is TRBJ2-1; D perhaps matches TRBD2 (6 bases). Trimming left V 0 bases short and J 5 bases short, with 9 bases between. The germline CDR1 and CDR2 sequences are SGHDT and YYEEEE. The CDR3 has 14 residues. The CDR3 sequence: CASSLAGTDNEQFF. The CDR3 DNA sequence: TGTGCCAGCAGCTTGGCTGGGACTGACAATGAGCAGTTCTTC.

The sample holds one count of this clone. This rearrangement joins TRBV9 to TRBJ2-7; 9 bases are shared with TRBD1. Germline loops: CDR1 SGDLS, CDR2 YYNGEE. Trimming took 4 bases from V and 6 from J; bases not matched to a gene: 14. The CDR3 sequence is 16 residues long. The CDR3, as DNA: TGTGCCAGCAGCAAGGCCGGGACAGGGTATTTAGGCGAGCAGTACTTC. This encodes CASSKAGTGYLGEQYF.

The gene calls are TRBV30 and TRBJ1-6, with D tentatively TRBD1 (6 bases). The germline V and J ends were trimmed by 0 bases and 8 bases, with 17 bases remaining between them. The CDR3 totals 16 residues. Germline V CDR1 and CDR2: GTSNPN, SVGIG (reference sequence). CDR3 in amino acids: CAWSVSGGSFDSPLHF. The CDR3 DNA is TGTGCCTGGAGTGTATCCGGGGGCAGTTTTGATTCACCCCTCCACTTT.

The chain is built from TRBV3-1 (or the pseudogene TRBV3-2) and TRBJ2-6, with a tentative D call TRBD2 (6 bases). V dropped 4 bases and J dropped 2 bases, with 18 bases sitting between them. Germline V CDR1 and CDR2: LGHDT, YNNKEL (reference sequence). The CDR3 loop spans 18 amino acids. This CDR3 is CASSPLIGGSTGANVLTF. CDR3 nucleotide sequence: TGTGCCAGCAGCCCCCTTATAGGAGGGTCTACTGGGGCCAACGTCCTGACTTTC.

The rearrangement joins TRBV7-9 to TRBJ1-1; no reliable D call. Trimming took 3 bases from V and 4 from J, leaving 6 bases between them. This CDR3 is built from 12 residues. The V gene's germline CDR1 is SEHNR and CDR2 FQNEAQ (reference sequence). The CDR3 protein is CASSFPGTEAFF. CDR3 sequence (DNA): TGTGCCAGCAGCTTTCCGGGCACTGAAGCTTTCTTT.

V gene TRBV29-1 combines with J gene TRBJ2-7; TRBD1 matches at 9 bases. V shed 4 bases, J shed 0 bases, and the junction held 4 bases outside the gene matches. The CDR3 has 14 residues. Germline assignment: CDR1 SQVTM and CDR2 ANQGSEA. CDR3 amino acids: CSVGGTGSSYEQYF. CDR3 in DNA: TGCAGCGTTGGAGGGACAGGGAGCTCCTACGAGCAGTACTTC.

CDR3: CASSEPGDGANVLTF. The CDR3 nucleotides are TGTGCCAGCAGTGAGCCGGGAGATGGGGCCAACGTCCTGACTTTC. The rearrangement uses TRBV6-1 and TRBJ2-6, with D possibly TRBD2 on 6 matching bases. Germline CDR1 and CDR2: MNHNS and SASEGT. The ends were cut back, 3 bases at V and 3 bases at J, with 9 bases in the middle. CDR3 length equals 15 residues.

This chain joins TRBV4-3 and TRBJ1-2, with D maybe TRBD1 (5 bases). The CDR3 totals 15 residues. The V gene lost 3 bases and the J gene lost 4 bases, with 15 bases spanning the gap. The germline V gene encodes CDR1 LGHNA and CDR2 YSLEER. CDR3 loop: CASSHREGSFYGYTF. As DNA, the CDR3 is TGCGCCAGCAGCCATCGGGAGGGGTCCTTCTATGGCTACACCTTC.

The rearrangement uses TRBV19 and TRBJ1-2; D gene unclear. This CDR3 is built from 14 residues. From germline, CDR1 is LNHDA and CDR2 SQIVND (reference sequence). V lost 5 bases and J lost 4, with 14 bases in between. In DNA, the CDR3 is TGTGCCAGTAGTTTCTCCACAGCGACCTATGGCTACACCTTC. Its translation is CASSFSTATYGYTF.

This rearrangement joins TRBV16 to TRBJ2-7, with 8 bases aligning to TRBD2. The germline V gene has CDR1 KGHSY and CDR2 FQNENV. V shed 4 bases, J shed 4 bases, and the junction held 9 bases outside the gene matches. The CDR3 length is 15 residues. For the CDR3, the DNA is TGTGCCAGCAGCCTAAGACTGACTAGCGCTTACGAGCAGTACTTC. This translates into CASSLRLTSAYEQYF.

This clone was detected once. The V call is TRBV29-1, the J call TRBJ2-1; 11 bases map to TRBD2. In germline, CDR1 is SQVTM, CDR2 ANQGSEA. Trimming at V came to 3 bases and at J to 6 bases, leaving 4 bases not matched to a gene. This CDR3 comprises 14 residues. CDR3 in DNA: TGCAGCGTTGACCTAGCGGGAGGACTCAATGAGCAGTTCTTC. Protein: CSVDLAGGLNEQFF.

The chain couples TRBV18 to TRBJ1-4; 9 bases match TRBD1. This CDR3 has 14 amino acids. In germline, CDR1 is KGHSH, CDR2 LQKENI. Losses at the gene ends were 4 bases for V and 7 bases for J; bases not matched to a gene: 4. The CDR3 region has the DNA TGTGCCAGCTCACTTCAGGACAGGGGTGAAAAACTGTTTTTT. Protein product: CASSLQDRGEKLFF.

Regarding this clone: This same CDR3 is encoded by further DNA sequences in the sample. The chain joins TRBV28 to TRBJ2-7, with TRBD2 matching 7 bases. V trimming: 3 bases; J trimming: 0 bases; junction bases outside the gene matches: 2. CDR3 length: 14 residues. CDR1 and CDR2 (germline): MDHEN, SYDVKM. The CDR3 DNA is TGTGCCAGCAGTTTCGGCGGGAGCTCCTACGAGCAGTACTTC. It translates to CASSFGGSSYEQYF.

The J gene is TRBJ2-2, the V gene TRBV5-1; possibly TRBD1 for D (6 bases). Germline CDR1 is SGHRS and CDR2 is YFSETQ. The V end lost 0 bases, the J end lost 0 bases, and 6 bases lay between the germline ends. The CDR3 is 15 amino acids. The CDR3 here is CASSLGTANTGELFF. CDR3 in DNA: TGCGCCAGCAGCTTGGGGACAGCGAACACCGGGGAGCTGTTTTTT.

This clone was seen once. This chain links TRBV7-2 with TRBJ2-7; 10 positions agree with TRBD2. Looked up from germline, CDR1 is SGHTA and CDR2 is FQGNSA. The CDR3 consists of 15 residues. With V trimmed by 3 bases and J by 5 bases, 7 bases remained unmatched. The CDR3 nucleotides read TGTGCCAGCAGCTTGACAGCGCTAGCGGGAGACGAGCAGTACTTC. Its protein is CASSLTALAGDEQYF.

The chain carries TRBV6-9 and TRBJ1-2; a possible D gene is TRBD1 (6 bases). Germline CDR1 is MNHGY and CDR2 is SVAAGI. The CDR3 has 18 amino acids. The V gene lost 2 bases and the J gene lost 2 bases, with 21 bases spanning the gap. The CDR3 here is CASSYQRIGQRNNYGYTF. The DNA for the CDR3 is TGTGCCAGCAGTTATCAACGGATCGGACAGCGAAACAACTATGGCTACACCTTC.

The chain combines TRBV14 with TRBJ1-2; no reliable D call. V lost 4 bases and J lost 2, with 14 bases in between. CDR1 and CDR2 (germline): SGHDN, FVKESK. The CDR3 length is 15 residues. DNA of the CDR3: TGTGCCAGCAGCCCCCTGAGGACGGGCAACTATGGCTACACCTTC. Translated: CASSPLRTGNYGYTF.

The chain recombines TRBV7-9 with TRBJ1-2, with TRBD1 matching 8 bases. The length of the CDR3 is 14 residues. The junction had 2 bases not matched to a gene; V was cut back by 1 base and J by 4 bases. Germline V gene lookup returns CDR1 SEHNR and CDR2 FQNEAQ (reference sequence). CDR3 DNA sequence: TGTGCCAGCAGCTTAGTGGGACAGGTCTATGGCTACACCTTC. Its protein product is CASSLVGQVYGYTF.

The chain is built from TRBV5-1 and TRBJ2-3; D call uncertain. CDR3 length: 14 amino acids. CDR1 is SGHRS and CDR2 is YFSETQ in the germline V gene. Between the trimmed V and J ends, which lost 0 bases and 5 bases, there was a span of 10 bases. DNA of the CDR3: TGCGCCAGCAGCTTGGCCACCGTTGGAGATACGCAGTATTTT. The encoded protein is CASSLATVGDTQYF.

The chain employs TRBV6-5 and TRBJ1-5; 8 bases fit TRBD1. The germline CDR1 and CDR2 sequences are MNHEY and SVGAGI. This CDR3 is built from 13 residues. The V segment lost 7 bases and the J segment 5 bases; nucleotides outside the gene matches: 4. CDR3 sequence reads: CASTTGDHQPQHF. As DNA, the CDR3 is TGTGCCAGCACGACAGGGGACCATCAGCCCCAGCATTTT.